A few counts support the clone carrying this T cell receptor beta chain. Sequencing used immunoSEQ multiplex PCR; TCRdb keeps in-frame clones, though not all of them. The sample yields approximately 140,000 clones, approximately 94% seen once. V was clipped by 6 bases and J by 0 bases; unmatched bases: 4. The CDR3 has 15 amino acids. CDR1 is WSHSY and CDR2 is SAAADI in the germline V gene. The sample comes from a study of control samples from healthy donors and cancer patients. Material: blood. The chain uses TRBV10-2 and TRBJ1-4, with 7 bases fitting TRBD1. The clonotype was recovered from a man in his forties in good health. CDR3 in amino acids: CASRAGQSTNEKLFF. DNA for the CDR3: TGCGCCAGCAGGGCGGGACAGTCAACTAATGAAAAACTGTTTTTT.